These 15 T cell receptor beta chains share one sample of origin, sequenced in a study of regulatory T cells in long-lasting Graves disease (dated by TCRdb to 2020 to 2023). The protocol used for the library was multiplex PCR. The data were produced on an Illumina HiSeq 4000. CDR3 regions were amplified by Arm-PCR with iRepertoire HTBI primers to construct TCR beta libraries. TCRdb took the public reads, trimmed them with fastp at Q25, ran MiXCR for clone calling and kept in-frame beta chains. Rows are unified per CDR3 protein, each entry keeping the most common DNA and genes. The sample records roughly 440,000 distinct CDR3 sequences, about 15% of which are singletons. The top ten clones comprise 20% to 25% of the sample. The time point label on this specimen signifies: newly diagnosed GD, antithyroid drugs for less than 3 months. For both TCR sequencing and RNA sequencing, RNA was extracted from PBMCs using TRIzol.

The sample also formed part of further work on T cells in Graves' hyperthyroidism and ophthalmopathy.

The material sequenced was peripheral blood mononuclear cells (PBMCs), taken at new diagnosis, from a patient treated with antithyroid drugs. Receptors were obtained from a woman younger than 35 with Graves disease. Donor details come from another sample of the same person, matched by shared clones.

This clonotype was detected many times. The rearrangement joins TRBV29-1 to TRBJ2-7; D perhaps matches TRBD1 (5 bases). V was trimmed by 4 bases and J by 3 bases, leaving 7 bases between them. Looked up from germline, CDR1 is SQVTM and CDR2 is ANQGSEA. The length of the CDR3 is 11 residues. Written as DNA, the CDR3 is TGCAGCGTTGTTGACAGCTACGAGCAGTACTTC. The encoded protein is CSVVDSYEQYF.

The chain employs TRBV15 and TRBJ2-3; 7 bases match TRBD2. J was trimmed by 3 bases and V by 8 bases; bases with no gene match: 8. CDR3 length: 14 amino acids. The germline V gene has CDR1 LNHNV and CDR2 YYDKDF (reference sequence). The CDR3 sequence: CATGAGWGTDTQYF. In DNA form, the CDR3 reads TGTGCCACCGGAGCGGGATGGGGGACAGATACGCAGTATTTT.

This chain links TRBV4-2 with TRBJ2-3; perhaps TRBD1 as D (7 bases). The V and J ends lost 0 bases and 1 base respectively, with 11 bases between them. There are 16 residues in the CDR3. The germline CDR1 and CDR2 sequences are LGHNA and YNFKEQ. DNA of the CDR3: TGTGCCAGCAGCCAAGATTGGAGGGGGCGCACAGATACGCAGTATTTT. It codes for CASSQDWRGRTDTQYF.

The table lists this clonotype with a few counts. This sequence may be a read error, since a much larger clone differs from it by one base. The CDR3 ends on some other residue instead of the conserved phenylalanine or tryptophan, so this is likely a read error. CDR3 nucleotide sequence: TGTGCCAGCAGTACGGGACTAGCCTTTAGCACAGATACGCAGTATTCT. Its translation: CASSTGLAFSTDTQYS. This chain connects TRBV12-3 or TRBV12-4 to TRBJ2-3; 9 nucleotides agree with TRBD2. Trimming at V came to 5 bases and at J to 0 bases, leaving 6 bases not matched to a gene. This CDR3 is built from 16 residues.

As concerns this clonotype: A read error likely explains this, since a far larger clone differs by one base. V is TRBV20-1 and J is TRBJ2-1; D is possibly TRBD1 (5 bases). The V end was cut by 0 bases, the J end by 10 bases, with 16 bases between. This CDR3 comprises 14 residues. The germline V gene encodes CDR1 DFQATT and CDR2 SNEGSKA (reference sequence). The CDR3 spells CSARDPARVHEQFF. CDR3 nucleotide sequence: TGCAGTGCTAGAGATCCGGCCAGGGTCCACGAGCAGTTCTTC.

The V and J genes are TRBV29-1 and TRBJ2-7; no reliable D call. The V gene lost 8 bases and the J gene lost 0 bases, with 8 bases spanning the gap. The CDR3 extends over 11 amino acids. The germline CDR1 and CDR2 sequences are SQVTM and ANQGSEA. CDR3 sequence (DNA): TGCAGCTTCCGGACCTCCTACGAGCAGTACTTC. This encodes CSFRTSYEQYF.

This clonotype has more than one count but fewer than ten. The chain couples TRBV5-1 to TRBJ1-2, with 8 bases fitting TRBD1. Germline loops: CDR1 SGHRS, CDR2 YFSETQ. The CDR3 consists of 18 residues. V lost 2 bases and J lost 6; bases outside the gene matches: 18. The CDR3 DNA reads TGCGCCAGCAGCTTCTTTTCGACGCAGGGGGCTAGGAGCAATGGCTACACCTTC. This translates into CASSFFSTQGARSNGYTF.

The V gene is TRBV13, the J gene TRBJ2-3; no definite D call. The CDR3 is made up of 13 amino acids. Germline V gene lookup returns CDR1 PRHDT and CDR2 FYEKMQ (reference sequence). V lost 6 bases and J 2 bases, leaving 9 bases between the germline ends. The CDR3 sequence is CASRPDHTDTQYF. The CDR3 DNA reads TGTGCCAGCAGACCTGACCACACAGATACGCAGTATTTT.

The genes are TRBV28 and TRBJ1-4, with D hard to call. Germline CDR1 MDHEN, CDR2 SYDVKM. The CDR3 spans 11 residues. V lost 3 bases to trimming and J lost 8 bases, with 4 bases between them. CDR3 bases: TGTGCCAGCAGTTTTAAAGAAAAACTGTTTTTT. Amino acids: CASSFKEKLFF.

This clonotype was found a few times. The chain couples TRBV12-3 or TRBV12-4 to TRBJ2-1; possibly TRBD1 for D (6 bases). This CDR3 comprises 15 residues. V was cut by 6 bases and J by 3 bases, with 15 bases left in between. CDR3 in amino acids: CASRSGTSNYNEQFF. The DNA of the CDR3 is TGTGCCAGCAGGTCCGGGACATCCAACTACAATGAGCAGTTCTTC.

The chain couples TRBV30 to TRBJ2-7, with D perhaps TRBD1 (6 bases). V lost 3 bases and J 1 base, leaving 16 bases between the germline ends. The CDR3 runs to 15 residues. Germline V gene sequence: CDR1 GTSNPN, CDR2 SVGIG (reference sequence). The chain's CDR3 is CAWRDTGTKSYEQYF. The CDR3 nucleotides read TGTGCCTGGAGAGATACCGGGACAAAGTCCTACGAGCAGTACTTC.

This clonotype has ten or more counts. This sequence joins TRBV6-5 and TRBJ2-2; D remains ambiguous. The CDR3 has 11 residues. V lost 2 bases and J 6 bases, leaving 1 base between the germline ends. Per the germline V gene, CDR1 is MNHEY and CDR2 is SVGAGI. Here the CDR3 DNA reads TGTGCCAGCAGTTACCCCGGGGAGCTGTTTTTT. Translation gives CASSYPGELFF.

In its sample, this clonotype was seen many times. V gene TRBV10-2 combines with J gene TRBJ2-7, with 7 bases fitting TRBD2. Germline CDR1 WSHSY, CDR2 SAAADI. The CDR3 totals 13 residues. Trimming cost V 6 bases and J 2 bases; bases outside gene matches: 4. CDR3 DNA sequence: TGCGCCAGCAGACCTAGCGGCACCTACGAGCAGTACTTC. This gives the protein CASRPSGTYEQYF.

This chain joins TRBV5-5 and TRBJ1-2; D is ambiguous. This CDR3 contains 13 residues. The V end lost 1 base, the J end lost 1 base, and 5 bases lay between the germline ends. CDR1 is SGHKS and CDR2 is YYEKEE in the germline V gene (reference sequence). CDR3 amino acids: CASSLRLNYGYTF. The CDR3 bases are TGTGCCAGCAGCTTGAGGCTTAACTATGGCTACACCTTC.

This clonotype occurred many times. This chain joins TRBV6-2 or TRBV6-3 and TRBJ1-1; D not certain. This CDR3 contains 12 residues. Trimming took 5 bases from V and 8 from J, leaving 12 bases between them. Germline-derived CDR1 and CDR2 are MNHEY and SVGEGT. The CDR3 DNA follows: TGTGCCAGCAGTGTACAGTCTTCAGAAGCTTTCTTT. Its protein is CASSVQSSEAFF.